The 23 T cell receptor beta chains presented below share a single source sample, sequenced in a study of T cell responses to AZD1222 COVID-19 vaccine. Assay: immunoSEQ multiplex PCR; the TCRdb copy retains only in-frame clones and omits some. This table holds approximately 150,000 clones, more than 90% found once. This specimen was peripheral blood, taken 28 days after the second AZD1222 dose. The receptor source for this set is an adult who received the AZD1222 COVID-19 vaccine.

The chain carries TRBV7-9 and TRBJ2-5; tentative D call: TRBD1 (7 bases). The CDR3 extends over 15 amino acids. Germline V lookup: CDR1 SEHNR, CDR2 FQNEAQ (reference sequence). The V end was cut by 5 bases, the J end by 4 bases, with 17 bases between. CDR3 sequence reads: CASSRIQGRSETQYF. CDR3 in DNA: TGTGCCAGCAGCCGAATACAGGGGAGGTCAGAGACCCAGTACTTC. Together with reference TRBV7-9 and TRBJ2-5, the CDR3 gives the full variable domain: DTGVSQNPRHKITKRGQNVTFRCDPISEHNRLYWYRQTLGQGPEFLTYFQNEAQLEKSRLLSDRFSAERPKGSFSTLEIQRTEQGDSAMYLCASSRIQGRSETQYFGPGTRLLVL.

The gene calls are TRBV28 and TRBJ2-7, with 11 positions matching TRBD2. With V trimmed by 1 base and J by 2 bases, 4 bases remained unmatched. Per the germline V gene, CDR1 is MDHEN and CDR2 is SYDVKM. The CDR3 is 16 amino acids. Here the CDR3 reads CASSLSLAGGPYEQYF. Written as DNA, the CDR3 is TGTGCCAGCAGTTTATCCCTAGCGGGAGGTCCCTACGAGCAGTACTTC. The full variable domain, completed using reference TRBV28 and TRBJ2-7, is DVKVTQSSRYLVKRTGEKVFLECVQDMDHENMFWYRQDPGLGLRLIYFSYDVKMKEKGDIPEGYSVSREKKERFSLILESASTNQTSMYLCASSLSLAGGPYEQYFGPGTRLTVT.

J is TRBJ1-2 and V is TRBV4-1; 8 positions match TRBD1. The germline gives CDR1 MGHRA, CDR2 YSYEKL. Trimming removed 4 bases from V and 2 bases from J; junction bases left unmatched: 21. The CDR3 is made up of 20 amino acids. CDR3 in DNA: TGCGCCAGCAGCCGCACACGGACGCCCAAAGAGACAGGGGCCAACTATGGCTACACCTTC. This sequence encodes CASSRTRTPKETGANYGYTF.

The CDR3 region is CASSVRGFETEAFF. The CDR3 coding sequence is TGTGCCAGCAGTGTAAGAGGGTTTGAAACTGAAGCTTTCTTT. This chain connects TRBV2 to TRBJ1-1; D not resolved. V was clipped by 4 bases and J by 5 bases, with 14 bases between them. CDR1 is SNHLY and CDR2 is FYNNEI in the germline V gene. The CDR3 runs to 14 residues.

The CDR3 reads CASRTSRDSPLHF. Written as DNA, the CDR3 is TGTGCCAGTAGGACGTCCAGGGATTCACCCCTCCACTTT. The V and J genes are TRBV19 and TRBJ1-6; weak D call: TRBD1 (5 bases). V gave up 6 bases and J gave up 8 bases, with 11 bases separating them. Germline assignment: CDR1 LNHDA and CDR2 SQIVND (reference sequence). This CDR3 has 13 residues.

The chain recombines TRBV10-3 with TRBJ2-5; D gene unclear. In germline, CDR1 is ENHRY, CDR2 SYGVKD. The length of the CDR3 is 14 residues. The V gene lost 0 bases and the J gene lost 2 bases, with 7 bases spanning the gap. CDR3 sequence reads: CAISESRRQETQYF. The CDR3 DNA sequence: TGTGCCATCAGTGAGTCGAGACGGCAAGAGACCCAGTACTTC.

The chain uses TRBV6-5 and TRBJ1-6; maybe TRBD1 (6 bases). CDR1 is MNHEY and CDR2 is SVGAGI in the germline V gene. CDR3 length equals 12 residues. V gave up 6 bases and J gave up 9 bases, with 9 bases separating them. The CDR3 region is CASRGDTSPLHF. In nucleotides, the CDR3 is TGTGCCAGCAGGGGGGACACTTCACCCCTCCACTTT.

J is TRBJ1-3 and V is TRBV5-1, with D hard to call. The CDR3 runs to 15 residues. Deletions cut 0 bases from V and 4 bases from J, with 11 bases between. The germline V gene encodes CDR1 SGHRS and CDR2 YFSETQ. The CDR3 coding sequence is TGCGCCAGCAGCTTGGGTTACGGTGGGGGAAACACCATATATTTT. This gives the protein CASSLGYGGGNTIYF.

The chain joins TRBV10-3 to TRBJ2-2; the match to TRBD2 covers 8 bases. After removal of 4 bases from V and 2 bases from J, the junction contained 9 bases not matched to a gene. The V gene's germline CDR1 is ENHRY and CDR2 SYGVKD. The CDR3 spans 17 residues. CDR3 protein: CAISAAGTSLNTGELFF. The CDR3 DNA follows: TGTGCCATCAGTGCCGCCGGGACTAGTCTTAACACCGGGGAGCTGTTTTTT.

The V call is TRBV30, the J call TRBJ1-2; D unresolved. V lost 1 base and J lost 3, with 9 bases in between. The CDR3 runs to 13 residues. Germline assignment: CDR1 GTSNPN and CDR2 SVGIG (reference sequence). The CDR3 bases are TGTGCCTGGAGTGCAACAGTCGACTATGGCTACACCTTC. Translating it yields CAWSATVDYGYTF.

The rearrangement uses TRBV10-1 and TRBJ2-2; no firm D call. Germline V lookup: CDR1 WNHNN, CDR2 SYGVQD (reference sequence). V shed 3 bases and J shed 1 base, with 6 bases lying between them. This CDR3 has 14 residues. CDR3: CASSDVGNTGELFF. The CDR3 DNA reads TGCGCCAGCAGTGATGTAGGGAACACCGGGGAGCTGTTTTTT.

This chain links TRBV18 with TRBJ1-4; TRBD1 might be the D (5 bases). CDR1 and CDR2 (germline): KGHSH, LQKENI. Trimming cost V 6 bases and J 4 bases, with 12 bases left between them. CDR3 length equals 14 residues. The CDR3 here is CASSLRQSNEKLFF. DNA of the CDR3: TGTGCCAGCTCCCTTAGACAGAGTAATGAAAAACTGTTTTTT. Looking up the rest from reference TRBV18 and TRBJ1-4 gives the full variable domain: NAGVMQNPRHLVRRRGQEARLRCSPMKGHSHVYWYRQLPEEGLKFMVYLQKENIIDESGMPKERFSAEFPKEGPSILRIQQVVRGDSAAYFCASSLRQSNEKLFFGSGTQLSVL.

In this sample, this clone turned up once. The rearrangement links TRBV12-5 to TRBJ2-1; 8 bases are shared with TRBD1. The V gene end was trimmed by 7 bases and the J gene end by 4 bases; junction bases not matched to a gene: 6. The germline CDR1 and CDR2 sequences are LGHNT and FRNRAP. The CDR3 is 14 amino acids. CDR3 residues: CASAPGQAYNEQFF. The CDR3 DNA follows: TGTGCTAGTGCCCCGGGACAGGCGTACAATGAGCAGTTCTTC. Combining the CDR3 with reference TRBV12-5 and TRBJ2-1 gives the whole variable domain DARVTQTPRHKVTEMGQEVTMRCQPILGHNTVFWYRQTMMQGLELLAYFRNRAPLDDSGMPKDRFSAEMPDATLATLKIQPSEPRDSAVYFCASAPGQAYNEQFFGPGTRLTVL.

The chain recombines TRBV9 with TRBJ2-3; D unresolved. V lost 0 bases and J 2 bases, leaving 13 bases between the germline ends. The CDR3 spans 16 residues. Germline V gene lookup returns CDR1 SGDLS and CDR2 YYNGEE. DNA of the CDR3: TGTGCCAGCAGCGTAGGGGCAGGTCAGGCCACAGATACGCAGTATTTT. Translated, it gives CASSVGAGQATDTQYF.

This chain connects TRBV9 to TRBJ2-7; D ambiguous. CDR1 is SGDLS and CDR2 is YYNGEE in the germline V gene. This CDR3 is 14 amino acids long. V was cut by 0 bases and J by 3 bases, with 10 bases left in between. The CDR3 protein is CASSVGSGHYEQYF. As DNA, the CDR3 is TGTGCCAGCAGCGTAGGGTCAGGTCACTACGAGCAGTACTTC.

The genes are TRBV5-1 and TRBJ2-1; 7 bases agree with TRBD1. In germline, CDR1 is SGHRS, CDR2 YFSETQ. The CDR3 is 16 amino acids. V was pared by 1 base and J by 7 bases, with 11 bases of the junction left unmatched. The CDR3 region is CASSLLDAGGGNEQFF. The CDR3 bases are TGCGCCAGCAGCTTGCTGGATGCAGGGGGTGGAAATGAGCAGTTCTTC.

Worth noting for this clone: At the DNA level, this CDR3 is encoded by other sequences in the same sample as well. The rearrangement uses TRBV5-1 and TRBJ1-5; 9 bases align to TRBD1. V was pared by 4 bases and J by 5 bases, with 4 bases of the junction left unmatched. Germline CDR1 SGHRS, CDR2 YFSETQ. CDR3 length: 14 residues. DNA for the CDR3: TGCGCCAGCAGCCCGGACAGGGGCGATCAGCCCCAGCATTTT. It translates to CASSPDRGDQPQHF. The full variable domain, completed using reference TRBV5-1 and TRBJ1-5, is KAGVTQTPRYLIKTRGQQVTLSCSPISGHRSVSWYQQTPGQGLQFLFEYFSETQRNKGNFPGRFSGRQFSNSRSEMNVSTLELGDSALYLCASSPDRGDQPQHFGDGTRLSIL.

The V and J genes are TRBV5-5 and TRBJ1-6; D not certain. Germline CDR1 is SGHKS and CDR2 is YYEKEE (reference sequence). The CDR3 extends over 15 amino acids. Trimming took off 2 bases at V and 8 bases at J, with 14 bases between the two ends. CDR3 sequence reads: CASSLLPGPYSPLHF. CDR3 nucleotides: TGTGCCAGCAGCTTATTACCGGGCCCTTATTCACCCCTCCACTTT.

The chain employs TRBV30 and TRBJ1-6, with TRBD1 as a possible D gene (5 bases). Trimming removed 4 bases from V and 4 bases from J, with 17 bases in between. The CDR3 sequence is 16 residues long. Germline CDR1 is GTSNPN and CDR2 is SVGIG (reference sequence). The CDR3 spells CAWTTSGSAYNSPLHF. CDR3 nucleotides: TGTGCCTGGACCACCTCAGGGTCTGCTTATAATTCACCCCTCCACTTT.

The chain joins TRBV7-3 to TRBJ2-7; tentatively, D is TRBD2 (5 bases). There are 12 residues in the CDR3. V dropped 5 bases and J dropped 9 bases, with 14 bases sitting between them. CDR1 and CDR2 (germline): SGHTA, FQGTGA. The CDR3: CASSPGGAGQYF. The CDR3 DNA follows: TGTGCCAGCAGCCCAGGAGGCGCCGGGCAGTACTTC.

The chain links TRBV28 to TRBJ2-3; D unresolved. V lost 7 bases to trimming and J lost 2 bases, with 10 bases between them. Germline lookup yields CDR1 MDHEN and CDR2 SYDVKM. CDR3 length: 13 amino acids. The CDR3 region is CASTRTVTDTQYF. Written as DNA, the CDR3 is TGTGCCAGCACCCGTACAGTCACAGATACGCAGTATTTT.

This rearrangement joins TRBV14 to TRBJ2-7; 8 nucleotides align to TRBD2. Unmatched junction bases numbered 7, after V lost 5 bases and J lost 4 bases. Germline CDR1 reads SGHDN; CDR2 reads FVKESK. The CDR3 sequence is 14 residues long. CDR3: CASSSLSGEYEQYF. The CDR3 DNA reads as TGTGCCAGCAGCTCCCTTAGCGGGGAATACGAGCAGTACTTC.

V is TRBV15 and J is TRBJ1-4; tentative D call: TRBD1 (5 bases). The V gene lost 0 bases and the J gene lost 8 bases, with 10 bases spanning the gap. The V gene's germline CDR1 is LNHNV and CDR2 YYDKDF (reference sequence). The CDR3 covers 14 residues. The CDR3 nucleotides are TGTGCCACCAGCAGAGATCAGGGCGGGGAAAAACTGTTTTTT. Encoded protein: CATSRDQGGEKLFF.